The 16 T cell receptor beta chains below all came from one sample that was sequenced in a study of blood T cell repertoires in COVID-19. Sequencing used immunoSEQ multiplex PCR; TCRdb keeps in-frame clones, though not all of them. This table holds roughly 250,000 clones, approximately 80% found once. Sequencing was done on a sample of peripheral blood. Source of these receptors: a woman aged 45 to 65 with acute or convalescent COVID-19.

The chain combines TRBV21-1 with TRBJ2-6; TRBD2 reflects the table's D call only, with no check against the DNA. TRBV21-1 is a recognized pseudogene. The CDR3 length is 15 residues. This CDR3 reads CASERAYSGANVLTF. CDR3 DNA: TGTGCCAGCGAGAGGGCGTACTCTGGGGCCAACGTCCTGACTTTC.

The CDR3 coding sequence is TGTGCCAGCTCACCCATACACGATAACTATGGCTACACCTTC. Translated: CASSPIHDNYGYTF. The genes are TRBV18 and TRBJ1-2; D not certain. From germline, CDR1 is KGHSH and CDR2 LQKENI. V dropped 3 bases and J dropped 1 base, with 9 bases sitting between them. CDR3 length: 14 amino acids.

Only a few counts were recorded for this clone. V gene TRBV3-1 (or the pseudogene TRBV3-2) combines with J gene TRBJ2-1; TRBD2 agrees at 9 bases. Germline V gene lookup returns CDR1 LGHDT and CDR2 YNNKEL (reference sequence). The CDR3 runs to 16 residues. Trimming at V came to 1 base and at J to 4 bases, leaving 5 bases not matched to a gene. CDR3 DNA: TGTGCCAGCAGCCAAGGAGCGGGGGGTCAGTACAATGAGCAGTTCTTC. It specifies CASSQGAGGQYNEQFF.

The gene calls are TRBV5-5 and TRBJ1-1, with TRBD1 matching over 8 bases. Unmatched junction bases numbered 11, after V lost 4 bases and J lost 3 bases. Per germline, CDR1 SGHKS and CDR2 YYEKEE (reference sequence). This CDR3 spans 16 amino acids. The CDR3 loop is CASSTVRQGHDTEAFF. CDR3 bases: TGTGCCAGCAGCACAGTACGACAGGGGCACGACACTGAAGCTTTCTTT. The full variable domain, its missing parts supplied by reference TRBV5-5 and TRBJ1-1, is DAGVTQSPTHLIKTRGQQVTLRCSPISGHKSVSWYQQVLGQGPQFIFQYYEKEERGRGNFPDRFSARQFPNYSSELNVNALLLGDSALYLCASSTVRQGHDTEAFFGQGTRLTVV.

The chain recombines TRBV7-2 with TRBJ1-5; no reliable D call. The V end was cut by 5 bases, the J end by 0 bases, with 8 bases between. Germline-derived CDR1 and CDR2 are SGHTA and FQGNSA. The CDR3 spans 14 residues. The CDR3 loop reads CASSGPDSNQPQHF. The CDR3 DNA follows: TGTGCCAGCAGCGGGCCCGATAGCAATCAGCCCCAGCATTTT.

V and J are TRBV11-2 and TRBJ2-1; D is possibly TRBD1 (6 bases). Trimming took off 5 bases at V and 0 bases at J, with 17 bases between the two ends. CDR1 is SGHAT, CDR2 FQNNGV, per germline. The CDR3 extends over 17 amino acids. The CDR3 DNA reads as TGTGCCAGCAGCCCGCTTAAGGGGACACTCTCCTACAATGAGCAGTTCTTC. Amino acids: CASSPLKGTLSYNEQFF.

The rearrangement uses TRBV11-2 and TRBJ2-2; D gene ambiguous. Germline V gene sequence: CDR1 SGHAT, CDR2 FQNNGV. This CDR3 has 13 amino acids. Deletions cut 1 base from V and 6 bases from J, with 6 bases between. The CDR3 region has the DNA TGTGCCAGCAGCTTAGCCCGGGCCGGGGAGCTGTTTTTT. This encodes CASSLARAGELFF.

The V call is TRBV23-1, the J call TRBJ2-1; no reliable D call. TRBV23-1 falls under the ORF class, with uncertain function. V gave up 2 bases and J gave up 0 bases, with 17 bases separating them. The CDR3 is made up of 18 amino acids. The CDR3 is CASSQGPRPLSSYNEQFF. The CDR3, as DNA: TGCGCCAGCAGTCAAGGGCCCCGACCCTTGAGCTCCTACAATGAGCAGTTCTTC.

V usage is TRBV30 and J usage is TRBJ2-5; 8 nucleotides line up with TRBD2. Trimming removed 2 bases from V and 5 bases from J; junction bases left unmatched: 16. Germline assignment: CDR1 GTSNPN and CDR2 SVGIG (reference sequence). The CDR3 has 17 residues. CDR3 amino acids: CAWSQNRPGRAGETQYF. CDR3 DNA sequence: TGTGCCTGGAGTCAAAACCGCCCCGGGAGGGCTGGGGAGACCCAGTACTTC.

V is TRBV7-8 and J is TRBJ2-3; D gene uncertain. Per germline, CDR1 SGHVS and CDR2 FQNEAQ. Trimming took off 3 bases at V and 1 base at J, with 11 bases between the two ends. This CDR3 contains 15 residues. The CDR3 coding sequence is TGTGCCAGCAGCTTTTCTCTCTTCGGCACAGATACGCAGTATTTT. This codes for CASSFSLFGTDTQYF. Looking up the rest from reference TRBV7-8 and TRBJ2-3 gives the full variable domain: GAGVSQSPRYKVAKRGQDVALRCDPISGHVSLFWYQQALGQGPEFLTYFQNEAQLDKSGLPSDRFFAERPEGSVSTLKIQRTQQEDSAVYLCASSFSLFGTDTQYFGPGTRLTVL.

This clone came up once. The rearrangement uses TRBV30 and TRBJ1-5; D might be TRBD1 (6 bases). The ends were cut back, 5 bases at V and 1 base at J, with 9 bases in the middle. Germline V gene sequence: CDR1 GTSNPN, CDR2 SVGIG (reference sequence). This CDR3 region has 13 residues. CDR3 nucleotide sequence: TGTGCCTGGGATACAGGGAGCAATCAGCCCCAGCATTTT. Amino acids: CAWDTGSNQPQHF. Full variable domain (missing parts from reference TRBV30 and TRBJ1-5): SQTIHQWPATLVQPVGSPLSLECTVEGTSNPNLYWYRQAAGRGLQLLFYSVGIGQISSEVPQNLSASRPQDRQFILSSKKLLLSDSGFYLCAWDTGSNQPQHFGDGTRLSIL.

The V call is TRBV3-1 (or the pseudogene TRBV3-2), the J call TRBJ1-4; D remains unclear. V lost 2 bases to trimming and J lost 0 bases, with 7 bases between them. The germline V gene has CDR1 LGHDT and CDR2 YNNKEL (reference sequence). The CDR3 has 15 amino acids. DNA for the CDR3: TGTGCCAGCAGCCAATACAGTTCAACTAATGAAAAACTGTTTTTT. Translation: CASSQYSSTNEKLFF.

The chain recombines TRBV19 with TRBJ2-7, with 14 bases lining up with TRBD2. Germline-derived CDR1 and CDR2 are LNHDA and SQIVND (reference sequence). V lost 4 bases and J lost 3; bases outside the gene matches: 5. The CDR3 has 16 residues. The CDR3 DNA is TGTGCCAGTAGTACCTCGGGACTAGCGGGAGTCTACGAGCAGTACTTC. This encodes CASSTSGLAGVYEQYF.

The rearrangement links TRBV6-2 or TRBV6-3 to TRBJ2-7; no definite D call. The CDR3 length is 12 residues. Trimming shortened V by 4 bases and J by 3 bases, and 7 bases separated the two germline ends. Germline CDR1 is MNHEY and CDR2 is SVGEGT. DNA for the CDR3: TGTGCCAGCAGTTTGCCGGGCTACGAGCAGTACTTC. This codes for CASSLPGYEQYF.

This clone appeared once. The V call is TRBV7-2, the J call TRBJ1-2, with TRBD1 matching over 9 bases. Germline V gene data show CDR1 as SGHTA and CDR2 as FQGNSA. The CDR3 totals 13 residues. Losses at the gene ends were 4 bases for V and 9 bases for J; bases not matched to a gene: 6. The CDR3 DNA reads TGTGCCAGCAGCTACAGGGGGCAAGGGAGCTACACCTTC. Translating it yields CASSYRGQGSYTF.

The chain combines TRBV28 with TRBJ2-1; D gene uncertain. Germline V lookup: CDR1 MDHEN, CDR2 SYDVKM. The CDR3 sequence is 14 residues long. V lost 1 base to trimming and J lost 3 bases, with 7 bases between them. As DNA, the CDR3 is TGTGCCAGCAGTTTATTCCAGCGCTACAATGAGCAGTTCTTC. This encodes CASSLFQRYNEQFF.